The 24 T cell receptor beta chains below all came from one sample that was sequenced in a study of T cell responses to AZD1222 COVID-19 vaccine. TCRdb keeps only in-frame clones here, not all; method: immunoSEQ multiplex PCR. The sample lists 100,000 to 150,000 clones, over 70% occurring once. The material sequenced was peripheral blood, taken on day 0 of AZD1222 vaccination. The origin of the receptors is an adult in good health.

J is TRBJ2-7 and V is TRBV7-2; 11 bases align to TRBD2. Germline V gene lookup returns CDR1 SGHTA and CDR2 FQGNSA. The CDR3 is made up of 15 amino acids. The V segment lost 7 bases and the J segment 2 bases; nucleotides outside the gene matches: 7. In DNA, the CDR3 is TGTGCCAGCAACCCTACTAGCGGGGGAACCTACGAGCAGTACTTC. This gives the protein CASNPTSGGTYEQYF. Filled out from reference TRBV7-2 and TRBJ2-7, the complete variable domain reads GAGVSQSPSNKVTEKGKDVELRCDPISGHTALYWYRQSLGQGLEFLIYFQGNSAPDKSGLPSDRFSAERTGGSVSTLTIQRTQQEDSAVYLCASNPTSGGTYEQYFGPGTRLTVT.

This clone was observed once. The chain employs TRBV10-3 and TRBJ1-3; D perhaps matches TRBD1 (6 bases). Germline V lookup: CDR1 ENHRY, CDR2 SYGVKD. CDR3 size: 15 residues. V was trimmed by 10 bases and J by 1 base, leaving 17 bases between them. The CDR3 is CANAPQGGSGNTIYF. The DNA of the CDR3 is TGTGCCAACGCACCACAGGGAGGATCTGGAAACACCATATATTTT.

V usage is TRBV6-2 or TRBV6-3 and J usage is TRBJ2-3; TRBD1 or TRBD2 may be the D gene (6 bases each). The CDR3 loop spans 15 amino acids. Germline loops: CDR1 MNHEY, CDR2 SVGEGT. V lost 4 bases and J lost 5, with 16 bases in between. The DNA of the CDR3 is TGTGCCAGCAGTTGGGCCGGGGGCCTCGGAGATACGCAGTATTTT. The encoded protein is CASSWAGGLGDTQYF.

The rearrangement links TRBV5-1 to TRBJ2-3; D not resolved. CDR1 and CDR2 from the germline V gene are SGHRS and YFSETQ. Trimming removed 0 bases at V and 0 bases at J, with 5 bases between. CDR3 length equals 14 residues. The CDR3 is CASSLDSSTDTQYF. The CDR3 DNA sequence: TGCGCCAGCAGCTTGGACAGTAGCACAGATACGCAGTATTTT.

The chain employs TRBV7-9 and TRBJ1-6; maybe TRBD1 (5 bases). CDR3 length: 15 residues. Trimming removed 5 bases at V and 9 bases at J, with 17 bases between. Germline V gene data show CDR1 as SEHNR and CDR2 as FQNEAQ (reference sequence). In DNA form, the CDR3 reads TGTGCCAGCAGCCCTAGAGCAGGGATAGGTTCACCCCTCCACTTT. As protein: CASSPRAGIGSPLHF.

This sequence joins TRBV10-3 and TRBJ2-5, with D possibly matching TRBD1 (5 bases). The CDR3 has 12 amino acids. V lost 11 bases and J lost 3, with 13 bases in between. The germline V gene encodes CDR1 ENHRY and CDR2 SYGVKD. Here the CDR3 DNA reads TGTGCCGTTCAGGGCAGCGAAGAGACCCAGTACTTC. Translating gives CAVQGSEETQYF.

The V gene is TRBV15, the J gene TRBJ2-7; TRBD2 agrees at 11 bases. The V gene's germline CDR1 is LNHNV and CDR2 YYDKDF (reference sequence). Trimming cost V 1 base and J 0 bases; bases outside gene matches: 2. This CDR3 has 16 residues. The CDR3 DNA is TGTGCCACCAGCAGAGGACTAGCGGGGCACTCCTACGAGCAGTACTTC. Its translation: CATSRGLAGHSYEQYF.

In DNA, the CDR3 is TGTGCCAGCAGCCAAGATAGCGGGTCAGAGACCCAGTACTTC. This encodes CASSQDSGSETQYF. V usage is TRBV3-1 (or the pseudogene TRBV3-2) and J usage is TRBJ2-5, with 7 bases identical to TRBD2. The CDR3 covers 14 residues. The V gene's germline CDR1 is LGHDT and CDR2 YNNKEL (reference sequence). Trimming took 0 bases from V and 4 from J; bases not matched to a gene: 2.

The rearrangement uses TRBV2 and TRBJ2-7, with TRBD2 matching 14 bases. Germline CDR1 is SNHLY and CDR2 is FYNNEI. The CDR3 length is 15 residues. Trimming at V came to 7 bases and at J to 4 bases, leaving 6 bases not matched to a gene. The DNA for the CDR3 is TGTGCCAGCATTGGGACTAGCGGGAGATTGTACGAGCAGTACTTC. Translation gives CASIGTSGRLYEQYF.

The chain employs TRBV29-1 and TRBJ1-5; 11 bases agree with TRBD1. Germline lookup yields CDR1 SQVTM and CDR2 ANQGSEA. Losses at the gene ends were 7 bases for V and 6 bases for J; bases not matched to a gene: 8. This CDR3 is 14 amino acids long. The CDR3 bases are TGCAGCGCAGGGGACAGGGGGAACGGTCAGCCCCAGCATTTT. As protein: CSAGDRGNGQPQHF.

The chain links TRBV5-1 to TRBJ1-2; possibly TRBD1 for D (5 bases). V was pared by 0 bases and J by 5 bases, with 11 bases between. The CDR3 spans 14 residues. Germline V gene sequence: CDR1 SGHRS, CDR2 YFSETQ. CDR3 amino acids: CASSLVGTEYGYTF. In nucleotides, the CDR3 is TGCGCCAGCAGCTTGGTAGGGACGGAATATGGCTACACCTTC.

This chain connects TRBV3-1 (or the pseudogene TRBV3-2) to TRBJ2-5, with D maybe TRBD2 (5 bases). Trimming took 4 bases from V and 3 from J, leaving 12 bases between them. This CDR3 contains 14 residues. Germline V gene sequence: CDR1 LGHDT, CDR2 YNNKEL (reference sequence). The CDR3 here is CASSPRGAEETQYF. As DNA, the CDR3 is TGTGCCAGCAGCCCCCGGGGAGCGGAAGAGACCCAGTACTTC.

This chain uses TRBV4-1 with TRBJ2-3; TRBD2 aligns across 11 bases. J lost 2 bases, V lost 1 base, and 2 bases had no gene match. CDR1 and CDR2 from the germline V gene are MGHRA and YSYEKL. CDR3 length: 16 amino acids. CDR3 sequence: CASSQGLAGSTDTQYF. CDR3 DNA: TGCGCCAGCAGCCAAGGACTAGCGGGGTCCACAGATACGCAGTATTTT.

This clone was observed once. The chain is built from TRBV19 and TRBJ1-5; D uncertain. The CDR3 contains 16 residues. The V and J ends lost 0 bases and 0 bases respectively, with 9 bases between them. CDR1 is LNHDA, CDR2 SQIVND, per germline (reference sequence). For the CDR3, the DNA is TGTGCCAGTAGTATAGACCCCGGGTATAGCAATCAGCCCCAGCATTTT. Protein: CASSIDPGYSNQPQHF.

The V call is TRBV6-2 or TRBV6-3, the J call TRBJ1-6; 8 positions agree with TRBD1. Per the germline V gene, CDR1 is MNHEY and CDR2 is SVGEGT. After removal of 5 bases from V and 10 bases from J, the junction contained 10 bases not matched to a gene. The CDR3 sequence is 15 residues long. The CDR3 bases are TGTGCCAGCAGTCGTGACAGGGGAGACGGATCACCCCTCCACTTT. Translated: CASSRDRGDGSPLHF.

DNA of the CDR3: TGTGCTTTCGAGACGGGGAACACCATATATTTT. Translated: CAFETGNTIYF. The chain uses TRBV30 and TRBJ1-3; the D is unclear. Germline-derived CDR1 and CDR2 are GTSNPN and SVGIG (reference sequence). CDR3 length: 11 amino acids.

This chain uses TRBV18 with TRBJ2-7; 13 nucleotides align to TRBD2. Germline loops: CDR1 KGHSH, CDR2 LQKENI. Trimming cost V 3 bases and J 4 bases; bases outside gene matches: 6. CDR3 length equals 16 residues. In nucleotides, the CDR3 is TGTGCCAGCTCACCGCCCGAACTAGCGGGAGGGTACGAGCAGTACTTC. As protein: CASSPPELAGGYEQYF.

The chain has TRBV27 and TRBJ1-5, with 7 bases identical to TRBD1. J was trimmed by 1 base and V by 3 bases; bases with no gene match: 6. Germline V gene sequence: CDR1 MNHEY, CDR2 SMNVEV (reference sequence). This CDR3 contains 16 residues. CDR3 in amino acids: CASSFRGLESNQPQHF. The CDR3 nucleotides read TGTGCCAGCAGTTTCAGGGGGTTGGAGAGCAATCAGCCCCAGCATTTT.

J is TRBJ2-5 and V is TRBV23-1; D ambiguous. TRBV23-1 is marked as an open reading frame, function uncertain. The V and J ends lost 0 bases and 1 base respectively, with 3 bases between them. CDR3 size: 13 residues. CDR3 in DNA: TGCGCCAGCAGTCAATCTGGCCAAGAGACCCAGTACTTC. This sequence encodes CASSQSGQETQYF.

The chain employs TRBV19 and TRBJ1-5, with D unresolved. Germline-derived CDR1 and CDR2 are LNHDA and SQIVND (reference sequence). The CDR3 spans 15 residues. The germline V and J ends were trimmed by 5 bases and 2 bases, with 13 bases remaining between them. The CDR3 here is CASSRLDTGNQPQHF. The CDR3, as DNA: TGTGCCAGTAGTCGACTCGATACGGGCAATCAGCCCCAGCATTTT.

The chain is built from TRBV19 and TRBJ2-2; 8 bases are shared with TRBD1. The germline gives CDR1 LNHDA, CDR2 SQIVND (reference sequence). The CDR3 loop spans 17 amino acids. Losses at the gene ends were 7 bases for V and 3 bases for J; bases not matched to a gene: 13. This CDR3 is CASTPRQGAGDTGELFF. The CDR3 coding sequence is TGTGCCAGTACCCCACGGCAGGGGGCGGGCGACACCGGGGAGCTGTTTTTT. Full variable domain (remainder filled in from reference TRBV19 and TRBJ2-2): DGGITQSPKYLFRKEGQNVTLSCEQNLNHDAMYWYRQDPGQGLRLIYYSQIVNDFQKGDIAEGYSVSREKKESFPLTVTSAQKNPTAFYLCASTPRQGAGDTGELFFGEGSRLTVL.

The V and J genes are TRBV11-3 and TRBJ2-6; D remains ambiguous. Germline assignment: CDR1 SGHNT and CDR2 YENEEA. This CDR3 is 14 amino acids long. Trimming removed 2 bases from V and 0 bases from J, with 2 bases in between. The CDR3 loop reads CASSLNSGANVLTF. CDR3 DNA: TGTGCCAGCAGCTTAAACTCTGGGGCCAACGTCCTGACTTTC.

The chain is built from TRBV2 and TRBJ2-7; no clear D gene. The CDR3 is 13 residues long. Trimming removed 5 bases at V and 5 bases at J, with 13 bases between. CDR1 and CDR2 from the germline V gene are SNHLY and FYNNEI. CDR3 bases: TGTGCCAGCAGTCAAAACCCTGGAGACGAGCAGTACTTC. It specifies CASSQNPGDEQYF.

The J gene is TRBJ2-7, the V gene TRBV15; a possible D gene is TRBD1 (5 bases). The CDR3 length is 11 residues. V lost 4 bases and J 4 bases, leaving 5 bases between the germline ends. The germline V gene has CDR1 LNHNV and CDR2 YYDKDF (reference sequence). The CDR3 DNA follows: TGTGCCACCAGCAAGGGGTACGAGCAGTACTTC. The encoded protein is CATSKGYEQYF.